This TCR beta chain was captured by sequencing in a study of identical twins. This clonotype was seen a few times. V was clipped by 4 bases and J by 4 bases; unmatched bases: 8. This CDR3 has 15 residues. The germline CDR1 and CDR2 sequences are SGHRS and YFSETQ. A template switching step contributed a universal primer site, while unique molecular identifiers were present in the cDNA. TCRdb re-called the 5' RACE reads with MiXCR, one entry per CDR3 protein. Here the sample spans just under 650,000 distinct CDR3 sequences, 7% to 7.5% being singletons. The data were also submitted as part of a second study, on yellow fever vaccine responses in identical twins.

The material sequenced was PBMCs. This chain links TRBV5-1 with TRBJ2-1; 7 bases match TRBD2. The clonotype comes from a woman younger than 30 in good health. The CDR3 DNA reads as TGCGCCAGCAGCCCCATTGGAGCGGGGTACAATGAGCAGTTCTTC. It specifies CASSPIGAGYNEQFF. Drawing the rest from reference TRBV5-1 and TRBJ2-1, the complete variable domain is KAGVTQTPRYLIKTRGQQVTLSCSPISGHRSVSWYQQTPGQGLQFLFEYFSETQRNKGNFPGRFSGRQFSNSRSEMNVSTLELGDSALYLCASSPIGAGYNEQFFGPGTRLTVL.